This TCR beta chain appears in the sequencing data of a study of cytomegalovirus exposure and HLA in healthy donors. Points from the study as a whole: Relative to equally common others, HLA-associated TCR beta chains showed greater clonal expansion in a later analysis. HLA restriction was apparent for most CMV-associated TCR beta chains in a later analysis. The only immune exposure information that was available was CMV serostatus. In a later analysis, donors in an Asian-associated ancestry cluster reportedly had fewer N-insertions in productive TCRs than the cohort mean.

Trimming took 6 bases from V and 14 from J, leaving 23 bases between them. CDR1 is SEHNR and CDR2 is FQNEAQ in the germline V gene (reference sequence). The CDR3 contains 14 residues. To note about this clone: Its antigen is not identified.

The PCR was carried out with 60 Vbeta primers and 13 Jbeta primers. Produced via immunoSEQ multiplex PCR; TCRdb's table is partial and in-frame only. The table shows about 100,000 clones, with around four fifths occurring only once. The TCR originated in a man in his forties or fifties in good health and CMV-seropositive. This rearrangement joins TRBV7-9 to TRBJ2-1, with D perhaps TRBD2 (6 bases). The sequenced sample was PBMCs. CDR3 protein: CASRGDGDFRVEFF. The CDR3 DNA sequence: TGTGCCAGCAGAGGTGACGGGGACTTCCGAGTTGAGTTCTTC.